One and the same sample provided the 20 T cell receptor beta chains below, sequenced in a study. TCRdb redid the calling of the RT-PCR reads with MiXCR, one entry per CDR3 protein. The sample lists about 680,000 distinct CDR3 sequences, approximately 15% occurring once. The sample was memory CD4+ T cells from blood. These TCRs come from a female donor in good health, serving as a healthy control.

This chain joins TRBV20-1 and TRBJ1-5; 9 nucleotides match TRBD1. The CDR3 contains 16 residues. J gave up 5 bases and V 6 bases, and 14 bases lay outside the gene matches. Looked up from germline, CDR1 is DFQATT and CDR2 is SNEGSKA (reference sequence). Here the CDR3 DNA reads TGCAGTGCCATAAACCCACAGGGGGCTGGGGATCAGCCCCAGCATTTT. Its translation is CSAINPQGAGDQPQHF.

This clonotype occurred a few times. V usage is TRBV5-1 and J usage is TRBJ2-2, with 11 bases matching TRBD2. The V and J ends lost 0 bases and 8 bases, in that order; junction bases with no gene match: 6. The CDR3 loop spans 16 amino acids. Per the germline V gene, CDR1 is SGHRS and CDR2 is YFSETQ. The CDR3 sequence: CASSLALAGEVGELFF. The CDR3 DNA is TGCGCCAGCAGCTTGGCACTAGCGGGAGAAGTTGGGGAGCTGTTTTTT.

V usage is TRBV20-1 and J usage is TRBJ1-1, with D possibly TRBD1 on 5 matching bases. Deletions cut 0 bases from V and 3 bases from J, with 11 bases between. Per the germline V gene, CDR1 is DFQATT and CDR2 is SNEGSKA (reference sequence). The CDR3 has 14 residues. Here the CDR3 reads CSARDRGTYTEAFF. In DNA, the CDR3 is TGCAGTGCTAGAGATAGGGGCACGTACACTGAAGCTTTCTTT.

This clonotype was seen repeatedly, ten times or more. The chain uses TRBV5-1 and TRBJ2-7; TRBD1 might be the D (5 bases). The CDR3 extends over 15 amino acids. V was pared by 2 bases and J by 2 bases, with 14 bases between. Germline CDR1 and CDR2: SGHRS and YFSETQ. CDR3 protein: CASSFQAQGTYEQYF. The CDR3 region has the DNA TGCGCCAGCAGCTTCCAGGCCCAGGGCACCTACGAGCAGTACTTC. The entire variable domain, with the rest obtained from reference TRBV5-1 and TRBJ2-7, is as follows: KAGVTQTPRYLIKTRGQQVTLSCSPISGHRSVSWYQQTPGQGLQFLFEYFSETQRNKGNFPGRFSGRQFSNSRSEMNVSTLELGDSALYLCASSFQAQGTYEQYFGPGTRLTVT.

V gene TRBV5-1 combines with J gene TRBJ2-7, with 8 nucleotides matching TRBD1. From germline, CDR1 is SGHRS and CDR2 YFSETQ. V lost 4 bases, J lost 2 bases, and 11 bases stayed unmatched. The CDR3 is 16 residues long. Here the CDR3 reads CASSEMSGGYPYEQYF. The DNA for the CDR3 is TGCGCCAGCAGCGAAATGTCAGGGGGCTACCCCTACGAGCAGTACTTC.

The table lists this clonotype with many counts. The CDR3 DNA reads as TGTGCCAGCAGTTACCGAAAGGACCCGTTCCCCTATGGCTACACCTTC. This codes for CASSYRKDPFPYGYTF. The genes are TRBV6-5 and TRBJ1-2; D not resolved. Per the germline V gene, CDR1 is MNHEY and CDR2 is SVGAGI. V shed 2 bases and J shed 4 bases, with 17 bases lying between them. This CDR3 has 16 residues.

This clonotype was recorded a few times. The gene calls are TRBV27 and TRBJ2-1, with 12 bases aligning to TRBD2. V was pared by 5 bases and J by 11 bases, with 4 bases of the junction left unmatched. The CDR3 loop spans 13 amino acids. Germline CDR1 and CDR2: MNHEY and SMNVEV (reference sequence). This CDR3 is CASSQGLAGQQFF. The CDR3 DNA reads TGTGCCAGCAGTCAAGGACTAGCGGGACAGCAGTTCTTC.

The V and J genes are TRBV5-1 and TRBJ1-4, with D perhaps TRBD1 (5 bases). The CDR3 has 14 amino acids. V was cut by 4 bases and J by 5 bases, with 12 bases left in between. Germline values: CDR1 SGHRS, CDR2 YFSETQ. CDR3 protein: CASSQGRSNEKLFF. The DNA for the CDR3 is TGCGCCAGCAGCCAGGGACGGTCGAATGAAAAACTGTTTTTT. Full variable domain (rest looked up from reference TRBV5-1 and TRBJ1-4): KAGVTQTPRYLIKTRGQQVTLSCSPISGHRSVSWYQQTPGQGLQFLFEYFSETQRNKGNFPGRFSGRQFSNSRSEMNVSTLELGDSALYLCASSQGRSNEKLFFGSGTQLSVL.

The chain joins TRBV20-1 to TRBJ2-1; no clear D. The CDR3 length is 13 residues. The V gene lost 3 bases and the J gene lost 0 bases, with 6 bases spanning the gap. CDR1 and CDR2 (germline): DFQATT, SNEGSKA (reference sequence). The CDR3 protein is CSASQSSYNEQFF. CDR3 DNA sequence: TGCAGTGCTAGCCAGAGCTCCTACAATGAGCAGTTCTTC.

This chain uses TRBV5-1 with TRBJ1-1; 7 positions agree with TRBD1. The CDR3 runs 14 residues. CDR1 is SGHRS, CDR2 YFSETQ, per germline. V was clipped by 1 base and J by 3 bases; unmatched bases: 3. The CDR3 region is CASSLTGQYTEAFF. The CDR3 DNA follows: TGCGCCAGCAGCTTGACGGGACAGTACACTGAAGCTTTCTTT.

This clonotype was observed at least ten times. V gene TRBV29-1 combines with J gene TRBJ2-3; tentatively, D is TRBD1 or TRBD2 (5 bases each). Germline CDR1 SQVTM, CDR2 ANQGSEA. V was shortened by 3 bases and J by 1 base, with 8 bases between the two germline ends. The CDR3 is 13 residues long. CDR3 coding DNA: TGCAGCGTTGATGGGGGAGGCACAGATACGCAGTATTTT. It is translated as CSVDGGGTDTQYF.

V gene TRBV3-1 combines with J gene TRBJ2-3, with a possible D match to TRBD1 (6 bases). Germline values: CDR1 LGHDT, CDR2 YNNKEL (reference sequence). Trimming took 4 bases from V and 0 from J, leaving 14 bases between them. This CDR3 is 16 amino acids long. The CDR3 loop is CASSLRQAFSTDTQYF. The CDR3 DNA is TGTGCCAGCAGCCTCAGACAGGCCTTTAGCACAGATACGCAGTATTTT.

The chain joins TRBV11-2 to TRBJ2-7; D is possibly TRBD1 (5 bases). The V gene's germline CDR1 is SGHAT and CDR2 FQNNGV. There are 12 residues in the CDR3. V was trimmed by 4 bases and J by 11 bases, leaving 15 bases between them. Here the CDR3 reads CASSSQGFGEYF. In DNA, the CDR3 is TGTGCCAGCAGCTCTCAGGGTTTTGGGGAGTACTTC.

The CDR3 spells CASSPGIGTQYF. CDR3 coding DNA: TGTGCCAGCAGCCCCGGGATCGGTACGCAGTATTTT. This chain connects TRBV12-3 or TRBV12-4 to TRBJ2-3, with D possibly TRBD2 on 5 matching bases. This CDR3 region has 12 residues. Trimming took off 6 bases at V and 8 bases at J, with 12 bases between the two ends.

This clonotype was seen a handful of times. The V call is TRBV6-1, the J call TRBJ2-1; 9 bases line up with TRBD1. The CDR3 spans 14 residues. The junction had 7 bases not matched to a gene; V was cut back by 6 bases and J by 7 bases. CDR1 is MNHNS and CDR2 is SASEGT in the germline V gene. CDR3 loop: CASRWTGEMNEQFF. The CDR3 DNA is TGTGCCAGCAGATGGACAGGGGAGATGAATGAGCAGTTCTTC.

The chain combines TRBV20-1 with TRBJ1-3; weak D call: TRBD1 (5 bases). The CDR3 consists of 15 residues. Per germline, CDR1 DFQATT and CDR2 SNEGSKA (reference sequence). Trimming shortened V by 5 bases and J by 0 bases, and 14 bases separated the two germline ends. The CDR3: CSAPDSKPSGNTIYF. As DNA, the CDR3 is TGCAGTGCTCCCGACAGCAAACCCTCTGGAAACACCATATATTTT.

In its sample, this clonotype was seen many times. The gene calls are TRBV12-3 or TRBV12-4 and TRBJ1-2; weak D call: TRBD1 (6 bases). V was pared by 6 bases and J by 7 bases, with 18 bases between. This CDR3 has 14 residues. In nucleotides, the CDR3 is TGTGCCAGCAGCAACATTGACAGGTCTGGTGGCTACACCTTC. As protein: CASSNIDRSGGYTF.

This clonotype occurred many times. The chain has TRBV6-5 and TRBJ1-2; D gene unclear. Trimming left V 6 bases short and J 5 bases short, with 13 bases between. The CDR3 sequence is 13 residues long. CDR1 MNHEY and CDR2 SVGAGI come from the germline V gene. The CDR3 DNA follows: TGTGCCAGCAGGGCTCAACTCGTATATGGCTACACCTTC. Translated, it gives CASRAQLVYGYTF.

V gene TRBV29-1 combines with J gene TRBJ2-1; possible D gene TRBD1, 7 bases. CDR1 is SQVTM and CDR2 is ANQGSEA in the germline V gene. The V end lost 5 bases, the J end lost 4 bases, and 15 bases lay between the germline ends. The CDR3 consists of 14 residues. CDR3 DNA sequence: TGCAGCGTTCAAACAGGGGAGGTTTACAATGAGCAGTTCTTC. This translates into CSVQTGEVYNEQFF.

This clonotype was recorded at least ten times. The chain carries TRBV6-1 and TRBJ2-2; TRBD2 matches at 11 bases. The germline V gene encodes CDR1 MNHNS and CDR2 SASEGT. This CDR3 is built from 16 residues. The J segment lost 4 bases and the V segment lost 4 bases, leaving 5 bases of the junction unmatched. CDR3 protein: CASSVIAGGSTGELFF. The CDR3 DNA reads as TGTGCCAGCAGTGTAATAGCGGGAGGGAGCACCGGGGAGCTGTTTTTT.